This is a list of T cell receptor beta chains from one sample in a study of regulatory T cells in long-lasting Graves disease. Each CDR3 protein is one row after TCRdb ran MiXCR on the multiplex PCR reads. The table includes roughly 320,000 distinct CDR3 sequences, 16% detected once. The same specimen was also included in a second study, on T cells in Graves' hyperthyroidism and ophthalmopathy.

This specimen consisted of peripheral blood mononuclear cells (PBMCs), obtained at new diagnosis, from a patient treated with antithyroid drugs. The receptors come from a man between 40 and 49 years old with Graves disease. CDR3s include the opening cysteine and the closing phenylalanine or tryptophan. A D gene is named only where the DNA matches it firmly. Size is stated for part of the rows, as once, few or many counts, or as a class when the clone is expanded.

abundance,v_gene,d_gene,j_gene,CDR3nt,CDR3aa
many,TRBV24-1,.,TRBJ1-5,TGTGCCACCAGTGATTTATTGGGGTACCATTTT,CATSDLLGYHF
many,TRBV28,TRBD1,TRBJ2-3,TGTGCCAGTTGGACAGGCGATAGCACAGATACGCAGTATTTT,CASWTGDSTDTQYF
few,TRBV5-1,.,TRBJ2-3,TGCGCCAGCAGCTTGTCTGGCAACACAGTTACGCAGTATTTT,CASSLSGNTVTQYF
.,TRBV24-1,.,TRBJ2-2,TGTGCCACCAGTGATTTGGCCAGGAACACCGGGGAGCTGTTTTTT,CATSDLARNTGELFF
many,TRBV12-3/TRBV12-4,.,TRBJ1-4,TGTGCCAGCAGTTTAAACAGGGCAGCAACTAATGAAAAACTGTTTTTT,CASSLNRAATNEKLFF
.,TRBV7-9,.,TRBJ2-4,TGTGCCAGCAGCTTAGAGGGGACAACTCTAGCCAAAAACATTCAGTACTTC,CASSLEGTTLAKNIQYF
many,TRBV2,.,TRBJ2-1,TGTGCCAGCAGTGAAAGGAACGGCTCCAGCTCCTACAATGAGCAGTTCTTC,CASSERNGSSSYNEQFF
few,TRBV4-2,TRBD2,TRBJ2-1,TGTGCCAGCAGCCAAACAGCGGGGGGCGAGAATGAGCAGTTCTTC,CASSQTAGGENEQFF
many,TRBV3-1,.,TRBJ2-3,TGTGCCAGCAGCCAAGGAGGAGGCAGGGGATCAGATACGCAGTATTTT,CASSQGGGRGSDTQYF
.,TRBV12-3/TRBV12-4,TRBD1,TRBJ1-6,TGTGCCAGCACCCGGACAGGTTTAAATTCACCCCTCCACTTT,CASTRTGLNSPLHF
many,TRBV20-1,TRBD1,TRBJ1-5,TGCAGTGCAACAGACAGGGTTAGCAATCAGCCCCAGCATTTT,CSATDRVSNQPQHF
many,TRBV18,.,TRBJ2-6,TGTGCCAGCTCGGCGACTCGCTCTGGGGCCAACGTCCTGACTTTC,CASSATRSGANVLTF
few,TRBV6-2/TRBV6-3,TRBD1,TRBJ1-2,TGTGCCAGCAGACCTTGGCAGGGGGATGGCTACACCTTC,CASRPWQGDGYTF
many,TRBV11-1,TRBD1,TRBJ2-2,TGTGCCAGCAGCCCAAGGGGGCACACCGGGGAGCTGTTTTTT,CASSPRGHTGELFF
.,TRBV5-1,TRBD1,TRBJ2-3,TGCGCCAGCAACCCGGGACAGGGGCTCACAGATACGCAGTATTTT,CASNPGQGLTDTQYF
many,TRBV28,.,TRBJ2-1,TGTGCCAGCAGTATTCCTTCCCGGGACCCCAACAATGAGCAGTTCTTC,CASSIPSRDPNNEQFF
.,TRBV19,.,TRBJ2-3,TGTGCCAGTAGCAGCCACTTCCTTTGGGGGGCTAAGAAAGATACGCAGTATTTT,CASSSHFLWGAKKDTQYF
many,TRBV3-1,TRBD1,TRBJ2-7,TGTGCCAGCAGCCAAGTTCGGACAGGGGTCTACGAGCAGTACTTC,CASSQVRTGVYEQYF
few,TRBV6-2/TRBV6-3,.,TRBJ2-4,TGTGCCAGCAGTTACTCCTGGAGGCTAGCCAAAAACATTCAGTACTTC,CASSYSWRLAKNIQYF
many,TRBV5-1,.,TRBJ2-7,TGCGCCAGCAGACCGACAGGCCCTTACGAGCAGTACTTC,CASRPTGPYEQYF
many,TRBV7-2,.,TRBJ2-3,TGTGCCAGCAGCCCGGACTATTTTGGAGATACGCAGTATTTT,CASSPDYFGDTQYF
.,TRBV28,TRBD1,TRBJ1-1,TGTGCCAGCAGCCGGGACAGGGTCGCTGAAGCTTTCTTT,CASSRDRVAEAFF
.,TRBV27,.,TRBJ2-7,TGTGCCAGCAGTTTATTACAGGGAAGGCAGTACTTC,CASSLLQGRQYF
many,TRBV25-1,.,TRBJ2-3,TGTGCCAGCAAAGCTCCCAAGGGGGCAGATACGCAGTATTTT,CASKAPKGADTQYF
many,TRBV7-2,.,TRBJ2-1,TGTGCCAGCAGCTTAGTCAGGGTTGAGAACAATGAGCAGTTCTTC,CASSLVRVENNEQFF
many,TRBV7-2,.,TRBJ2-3,TGTGCCAGCAGCTTACAAGAGGGGGGCGATACGCAGTATTTT,CASSLQEGGDTQYF
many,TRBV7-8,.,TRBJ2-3,TGTGCCAGCAGCTTAGTGGCTCCCGGGGATACGCAGTATTTT,CASSLVAPGDTQYF
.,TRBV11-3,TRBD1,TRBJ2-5,TGTGCCAGCAGCACGGGACAGGGAGAAGAGACCCAGTACTTC,CASSTGQGEETQYF
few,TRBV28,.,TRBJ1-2,TGTGCCAGCAGTTTCCCGGCCACCCGGGGCTATGGCTACACCTTC,CASSFPATRGYGYTF